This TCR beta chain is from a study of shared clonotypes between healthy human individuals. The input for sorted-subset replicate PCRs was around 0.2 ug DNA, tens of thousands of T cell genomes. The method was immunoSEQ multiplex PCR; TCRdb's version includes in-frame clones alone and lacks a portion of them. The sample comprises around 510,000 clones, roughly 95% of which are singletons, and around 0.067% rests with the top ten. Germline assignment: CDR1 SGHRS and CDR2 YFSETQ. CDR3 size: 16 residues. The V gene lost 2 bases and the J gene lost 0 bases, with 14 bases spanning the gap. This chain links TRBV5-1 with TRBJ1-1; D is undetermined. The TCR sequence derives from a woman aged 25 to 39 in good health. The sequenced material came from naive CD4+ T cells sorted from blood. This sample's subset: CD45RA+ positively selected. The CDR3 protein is CASSFSGVALNTEAFF. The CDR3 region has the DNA TGCGCCAGCAGCTTCTCGGGAGTAGCTCTGAACACTGAAGCTTTCTTT.